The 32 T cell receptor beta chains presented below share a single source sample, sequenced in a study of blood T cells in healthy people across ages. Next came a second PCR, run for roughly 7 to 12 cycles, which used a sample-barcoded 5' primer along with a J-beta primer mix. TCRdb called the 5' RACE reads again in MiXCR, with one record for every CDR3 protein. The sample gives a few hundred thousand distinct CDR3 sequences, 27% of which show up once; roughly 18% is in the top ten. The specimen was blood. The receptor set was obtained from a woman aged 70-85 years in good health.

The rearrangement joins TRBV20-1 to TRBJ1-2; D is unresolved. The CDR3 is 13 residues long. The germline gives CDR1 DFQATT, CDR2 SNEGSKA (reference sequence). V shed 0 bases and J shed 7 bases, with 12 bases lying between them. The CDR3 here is CSARESRVAGYTF. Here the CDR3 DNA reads TGCAGTGCTAGAGAGTCAAGGGTTGCTGGCTACACCTTC.

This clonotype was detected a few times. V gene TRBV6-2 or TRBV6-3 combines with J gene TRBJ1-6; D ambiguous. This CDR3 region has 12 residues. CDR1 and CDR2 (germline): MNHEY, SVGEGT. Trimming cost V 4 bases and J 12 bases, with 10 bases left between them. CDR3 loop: CASSWAELPLHF. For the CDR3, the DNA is TGTGCCAGCAGTTGGGCGGAATTACCCCTCCACTTT.

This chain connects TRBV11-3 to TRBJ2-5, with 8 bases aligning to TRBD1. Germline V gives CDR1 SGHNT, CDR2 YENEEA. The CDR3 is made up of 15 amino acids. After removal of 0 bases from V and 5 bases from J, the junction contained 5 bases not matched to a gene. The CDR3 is CASSLEGDRSETQYF. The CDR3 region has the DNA TGTGCCAGCAGCTTAGAGGGGGACAGGTCGGAGACCCAGTACTTC.

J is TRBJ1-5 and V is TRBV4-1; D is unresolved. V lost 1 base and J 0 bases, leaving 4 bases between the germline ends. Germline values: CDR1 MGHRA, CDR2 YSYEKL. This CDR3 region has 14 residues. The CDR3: CASSQANSNQPQHF. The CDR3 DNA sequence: TGCGCCAGCAGCCAAGCAAATAGCAATCAGCCCCAGCATTTT.

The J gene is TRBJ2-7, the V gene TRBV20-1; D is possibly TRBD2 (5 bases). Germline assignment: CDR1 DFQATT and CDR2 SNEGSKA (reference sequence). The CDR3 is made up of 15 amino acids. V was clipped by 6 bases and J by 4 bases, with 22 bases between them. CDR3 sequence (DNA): TGCAGTGCCCCCAGTCAGGCTGGACGCGGGTACGAGCAGTACTTC. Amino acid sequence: CSAPSQAGRGYEQYF.

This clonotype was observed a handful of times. CDR3 in amino acids: CASSNPGLKTGELFF. Written as DNA, the CDR3 is TGTGCCAGCAGTAACCCGGGACTGAAAACCGGGGAGCTGTTTTTT. This sequence joins TRBV2 and TRBJ2-2; D might be TRBD2 (6 bases). This CDR3 has 15 amino acids. Per germline, CDR1 SNHLY and CDR2 FYNNEI. V was shortened by 5 bases and J by 5 bases, with 15 bases between the two germline ends.

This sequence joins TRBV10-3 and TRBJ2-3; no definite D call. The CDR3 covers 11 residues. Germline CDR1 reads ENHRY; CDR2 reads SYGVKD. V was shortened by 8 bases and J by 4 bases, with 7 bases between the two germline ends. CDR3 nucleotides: TGTGCCATCCGGAGATCAGATACGCAGTATTTT. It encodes CAIRRSDTQYF.

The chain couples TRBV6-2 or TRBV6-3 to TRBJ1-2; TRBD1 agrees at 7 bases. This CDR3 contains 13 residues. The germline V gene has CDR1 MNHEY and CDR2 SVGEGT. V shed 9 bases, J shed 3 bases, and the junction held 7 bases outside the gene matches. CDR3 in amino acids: CASRQGPDYGYTF. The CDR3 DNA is TGTGCCAGTCGACAGGGACCGGACTATGGCTACACCTTC.

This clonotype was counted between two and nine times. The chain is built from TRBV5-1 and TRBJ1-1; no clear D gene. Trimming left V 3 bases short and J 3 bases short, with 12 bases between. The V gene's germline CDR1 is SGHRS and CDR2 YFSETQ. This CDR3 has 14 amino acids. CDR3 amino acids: CASSSIDMDTEAFF. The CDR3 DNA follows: TGCGCCAGCAGCTCGATCGATATGGACACTGAAGCTTTCTTT.

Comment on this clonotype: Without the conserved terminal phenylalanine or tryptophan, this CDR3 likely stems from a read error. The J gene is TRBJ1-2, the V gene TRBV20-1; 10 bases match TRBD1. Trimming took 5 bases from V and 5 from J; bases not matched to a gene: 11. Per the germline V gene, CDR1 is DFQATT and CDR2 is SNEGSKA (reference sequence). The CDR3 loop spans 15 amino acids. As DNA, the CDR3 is TGCAGTGCTTTAAACCGGGACAGGGGAAGTTATGGCTACACCCTC. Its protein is CSALNRDRGSYGYTL.

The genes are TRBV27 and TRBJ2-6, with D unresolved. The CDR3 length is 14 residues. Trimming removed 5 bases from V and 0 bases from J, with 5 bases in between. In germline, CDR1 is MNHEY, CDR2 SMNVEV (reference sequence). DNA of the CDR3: TGTGCCAGCAGTCTGATCTCTGGGGCCAACGTCCTGACTTTC. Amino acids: CASSLISGANVLTF. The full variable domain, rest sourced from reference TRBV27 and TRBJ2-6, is EAQVTQNPRYLITVTGKKLTVTCSQNMNHEYMSWYRQDPGLGLRQIYYSMNVEVTDKGDVPEGYKVSRKEKRNFPLILESPSPNQTSLYFCASSLISGANVLTFGAGSRLTVL.

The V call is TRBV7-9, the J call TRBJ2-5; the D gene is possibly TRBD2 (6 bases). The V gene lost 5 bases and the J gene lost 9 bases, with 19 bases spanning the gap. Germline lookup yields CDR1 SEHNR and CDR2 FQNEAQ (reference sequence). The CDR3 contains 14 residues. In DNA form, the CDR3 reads TGTGCCAGCAGCCAAGGGACTCCCGTCGTGGCCCAGTACTTC. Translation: CASSQGTPVVAQYF.

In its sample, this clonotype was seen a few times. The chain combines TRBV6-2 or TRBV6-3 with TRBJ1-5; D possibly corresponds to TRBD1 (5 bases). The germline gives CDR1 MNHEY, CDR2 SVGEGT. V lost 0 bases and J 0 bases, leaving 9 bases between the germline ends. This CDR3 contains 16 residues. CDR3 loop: CASSYSGRVSNQPQHF. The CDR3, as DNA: TGTGCCAGCAGTTACTCGGGGCGGGTTAGCAATCAGCCCCAGCATTTT.

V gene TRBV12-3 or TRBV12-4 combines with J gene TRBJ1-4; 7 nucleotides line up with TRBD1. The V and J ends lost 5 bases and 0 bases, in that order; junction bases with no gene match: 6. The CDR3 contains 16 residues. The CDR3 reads CASSRDRAATNEKLFF. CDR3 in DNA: TGTGCCAGCAGTCGCGACAGGGCGGCAACTAATGAAAAACTGTTTTTT.

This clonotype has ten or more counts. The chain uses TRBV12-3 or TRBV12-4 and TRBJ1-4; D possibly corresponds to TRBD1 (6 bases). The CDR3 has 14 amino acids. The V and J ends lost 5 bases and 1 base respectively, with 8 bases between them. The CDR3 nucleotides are TGTGCCAGCAGTCTCAGGGGAACTAATGAAAAACTGTTTTTT. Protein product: CASSLRGTNEKLFF.

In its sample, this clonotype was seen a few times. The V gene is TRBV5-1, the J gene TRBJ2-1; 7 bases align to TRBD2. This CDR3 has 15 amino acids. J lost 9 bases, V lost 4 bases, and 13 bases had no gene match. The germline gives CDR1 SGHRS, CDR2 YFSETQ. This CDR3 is CASSPVGLGGGEQFF. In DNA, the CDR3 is TGCGCCAGCAGCCCCGTGGGACTGGGCGGGGGTGAGCAGTTCTTC.

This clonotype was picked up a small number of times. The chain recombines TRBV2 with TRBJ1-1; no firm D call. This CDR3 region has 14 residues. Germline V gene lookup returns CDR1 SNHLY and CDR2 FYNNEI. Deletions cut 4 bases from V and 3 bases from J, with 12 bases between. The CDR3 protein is CASSGIFRDTEAFF. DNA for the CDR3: TGTGCCAGCAGTGGGATTTTCCGGGACACTGAAGCTTTCTTT. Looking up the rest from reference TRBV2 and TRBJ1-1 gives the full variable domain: EPEVTQTPSHQVTQMGQEVILRCVPISNHLYFYWYRQILGQKVEFLVSFYNNEISEKSEIFDDQFSVERPDGSNFTLKIRSTKLEDSAMYFCASSGIFRDTEAFFGQGTRLTVV.

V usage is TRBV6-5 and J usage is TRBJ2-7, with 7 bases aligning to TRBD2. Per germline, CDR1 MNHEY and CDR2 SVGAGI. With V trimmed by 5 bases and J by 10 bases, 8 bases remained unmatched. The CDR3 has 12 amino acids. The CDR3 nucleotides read TGTGCCAGCAGTACGGGGGGAAGAGATCAGTACTTC. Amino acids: CASSTGGRDQYF.

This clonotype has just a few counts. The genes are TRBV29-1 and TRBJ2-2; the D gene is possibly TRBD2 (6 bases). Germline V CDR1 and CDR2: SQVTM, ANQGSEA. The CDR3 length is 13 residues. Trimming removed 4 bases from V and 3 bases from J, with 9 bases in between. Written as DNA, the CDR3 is TGCAGCGTTGGGACTATCCACACCGGGGAGCTGTTTTTT. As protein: CSVGTIHTGELFF.

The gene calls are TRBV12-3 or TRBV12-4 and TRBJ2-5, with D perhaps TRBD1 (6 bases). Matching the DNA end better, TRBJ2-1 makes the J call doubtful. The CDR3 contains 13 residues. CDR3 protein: CASRDSKYNEQFF. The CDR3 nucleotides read TGTGCCAGCAGGGACAGTAAATACAATGAGCAGTTCTTC.

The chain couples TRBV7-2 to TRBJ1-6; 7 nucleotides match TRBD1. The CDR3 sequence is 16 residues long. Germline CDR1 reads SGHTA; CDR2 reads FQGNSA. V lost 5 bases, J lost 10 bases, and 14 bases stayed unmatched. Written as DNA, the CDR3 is TGTGCCAGCAGCGATAGACAGGGAGGGATGGGATCACCCCTCCACTTT. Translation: CASSDRQGGMGSPLHF.

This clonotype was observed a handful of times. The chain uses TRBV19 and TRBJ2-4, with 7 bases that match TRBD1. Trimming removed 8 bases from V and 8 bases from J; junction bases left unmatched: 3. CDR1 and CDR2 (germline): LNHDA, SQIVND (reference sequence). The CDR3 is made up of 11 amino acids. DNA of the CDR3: TGTGCCAGTGGAGACAGGGACATTCAGTACTTC. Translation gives CASGDRDIQYF.

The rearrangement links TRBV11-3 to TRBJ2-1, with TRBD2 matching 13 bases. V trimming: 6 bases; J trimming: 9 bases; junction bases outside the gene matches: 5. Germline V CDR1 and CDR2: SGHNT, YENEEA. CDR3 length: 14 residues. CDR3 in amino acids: CASSTSGGAGEQFF. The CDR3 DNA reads TGTGCCAGCAGTACTAGCGGGGGGGCTGGTGAGCAGTTCTTC.

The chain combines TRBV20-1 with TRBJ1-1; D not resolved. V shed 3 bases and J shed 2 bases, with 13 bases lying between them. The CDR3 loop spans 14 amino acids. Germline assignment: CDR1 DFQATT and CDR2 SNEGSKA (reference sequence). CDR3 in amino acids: CSASGRIVNTEAFF. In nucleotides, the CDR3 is TGCAGTGCTAGTGGACGGATCGTAAACACTGAAGCTTTCTTT.

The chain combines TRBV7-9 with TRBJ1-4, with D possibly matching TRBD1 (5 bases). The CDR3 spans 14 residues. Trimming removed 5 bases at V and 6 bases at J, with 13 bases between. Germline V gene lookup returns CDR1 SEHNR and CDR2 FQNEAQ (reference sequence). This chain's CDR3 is CASSLGVGDEKLFF. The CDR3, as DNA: TGTGCCAGCAGCCTGGGCGTGGGGGATGAAAAACTGTTTTTT. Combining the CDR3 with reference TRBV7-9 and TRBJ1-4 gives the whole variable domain DTGVSQNPRHKITKRGQNVTFRCDPISEHNRLYWYRQTLGQGPEFLTYFQNEAQLEKSRLLSDRFSAERPKGSFSTLEIQRTEQGDSAMYLCASSLGVGDEKLFFGSGTQLSVL.

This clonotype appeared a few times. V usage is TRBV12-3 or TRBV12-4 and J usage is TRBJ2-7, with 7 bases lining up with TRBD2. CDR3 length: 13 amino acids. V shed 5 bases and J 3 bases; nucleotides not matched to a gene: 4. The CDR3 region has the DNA TGTGCCAGCAGTGCCGGGAGGAACTACGAGCAGTACTTC. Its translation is CASSAGRNYEQYF.

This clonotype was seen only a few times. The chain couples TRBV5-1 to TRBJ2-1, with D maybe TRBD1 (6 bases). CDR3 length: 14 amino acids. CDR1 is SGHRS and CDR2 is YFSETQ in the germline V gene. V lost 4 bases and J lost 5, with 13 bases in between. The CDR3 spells CASSDPQGDNEQFF. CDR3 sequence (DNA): TGCGCCAGCAGCGATCCACAGGGAGACAATGAGCAGTTCTTC.

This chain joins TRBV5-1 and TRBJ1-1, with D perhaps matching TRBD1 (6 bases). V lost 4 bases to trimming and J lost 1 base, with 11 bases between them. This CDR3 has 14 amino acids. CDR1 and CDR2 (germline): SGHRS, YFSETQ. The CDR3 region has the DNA TGCGCCAGCAGCACCGACAGGCAGAACACTGAAGCTTTCTTT. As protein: CASSTDRQNTEAFF.

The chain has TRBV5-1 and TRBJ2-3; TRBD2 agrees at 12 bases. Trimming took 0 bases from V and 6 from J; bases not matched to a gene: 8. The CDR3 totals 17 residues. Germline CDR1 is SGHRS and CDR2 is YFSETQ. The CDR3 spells CASSLDPLAGGRDTQYF. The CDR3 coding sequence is TGCGCCAGCAGCTTGGATCCACTAGCGGGGGGTCGGGATACGCAGTATTTT.

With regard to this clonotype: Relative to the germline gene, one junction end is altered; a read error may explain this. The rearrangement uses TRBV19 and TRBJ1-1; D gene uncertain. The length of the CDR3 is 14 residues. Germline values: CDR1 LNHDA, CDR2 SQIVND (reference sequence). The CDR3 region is CASSIGPRRTEAFF. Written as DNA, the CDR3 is TGTGCCAGTAGTATAGGGCCGCGTCGGACTGAAGCTTTCTTC.

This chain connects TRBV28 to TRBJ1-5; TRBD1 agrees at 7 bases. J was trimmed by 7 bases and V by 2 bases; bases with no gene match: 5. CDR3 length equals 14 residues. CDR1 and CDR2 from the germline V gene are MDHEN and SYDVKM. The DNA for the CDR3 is TGTGCCAGCAGTTTACCGAGCAGGGGGCAGCCCCAGCATTTT. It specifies CASSLPSRGQPQHF. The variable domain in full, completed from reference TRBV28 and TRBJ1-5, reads DVKVTQSSRYLVKRTGEKVFLECVQDMDHENMFWYRQDPGLGLRLIYFSYDVKMKEKGDIPEGYSVSREKKERFSLILESASTNQTSMYLCASSLPSRGQPQHFGDGTRLSIL.

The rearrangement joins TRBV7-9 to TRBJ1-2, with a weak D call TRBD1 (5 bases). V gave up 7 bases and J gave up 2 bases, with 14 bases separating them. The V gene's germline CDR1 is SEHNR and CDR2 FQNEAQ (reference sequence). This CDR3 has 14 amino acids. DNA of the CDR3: TGTGCCAGCAACCGCCCGGGGCAGAACTATGGCTACACCTTC. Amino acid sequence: CASNRPGQNYGYTF.